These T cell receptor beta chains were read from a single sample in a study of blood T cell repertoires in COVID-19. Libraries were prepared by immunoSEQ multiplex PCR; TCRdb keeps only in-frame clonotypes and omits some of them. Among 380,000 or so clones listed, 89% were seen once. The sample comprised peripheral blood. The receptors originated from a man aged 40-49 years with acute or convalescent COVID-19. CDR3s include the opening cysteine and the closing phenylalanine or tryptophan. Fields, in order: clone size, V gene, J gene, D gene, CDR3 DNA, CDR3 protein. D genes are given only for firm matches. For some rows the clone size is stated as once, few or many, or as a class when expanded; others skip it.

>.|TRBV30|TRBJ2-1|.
TGTGCCTGGAGTAAAGCGGAGAGCTCCTACAATGAGCAGTTCTTC
CAWSKAESSYNEQFF
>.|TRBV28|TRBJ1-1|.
TGTGCCAGCAGTTTATTCAGGGGTCGGGCTGAAGCTTTCTTT
CASSLFRGRAEAFF
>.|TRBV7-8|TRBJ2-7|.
TGTGCCAGCAGCTTAGCCCGGGAGCCCTCCTACGAGCAGTACTTC
CASSLAREPSYEQYF
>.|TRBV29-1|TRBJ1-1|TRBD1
TGCAGCGTTACCGGACAGGGCCTAGCTTTCTTT
CSVTGQGLAFF
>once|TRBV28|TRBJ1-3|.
TGTGCCAGCAGTTTACAGGGGTCGGGATCGGGCACCATATATTTT
CASSLQGSGSGTIYF
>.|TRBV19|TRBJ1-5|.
TGTGCCAGTAGCCGATCCCCCAGGAGCAATCAGCCCCAGCATTTT
CASSRSPRSNQPQHF
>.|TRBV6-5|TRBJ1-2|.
TGTGGGAACCGAAGTCCTTTGGGACTTAACTATGGCTACACCTTC
CGNRSPLGLNYGYTF
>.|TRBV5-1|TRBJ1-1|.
TGCGCCAGCAGCTTGGAGCGGGGGGCGATGAGGACTGAAGCTTTCTTT
CASSLERGAMRTEAFF
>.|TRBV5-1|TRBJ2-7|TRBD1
TGCGCCAGCAGCGTGGGACAGGGGCCGCCGCACGAGCAGTACTTC
CASSVGQGPPHEQYF
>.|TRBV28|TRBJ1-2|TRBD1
TGTGCCATCGGGACAGTCACGTCCCCCTATGGCTACACCTTC
CAIGTVTSPYGYTF
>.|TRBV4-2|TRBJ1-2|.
TGTGCCAGCAGCCAAGATAGGCGGCTCTATGGCTACACCTTC
CASSQDRRLYGYTF
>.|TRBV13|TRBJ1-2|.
TGTGCCAGCAGCACCCGGACAGTTTATGGCTACACCTTC
CASSTRTVYGYTF
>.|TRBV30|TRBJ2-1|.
TGTGCCTGGAGTGTATCCGCTTCGGACAATGAGCAGTTCTTC
CAWSVSASDNEQFF
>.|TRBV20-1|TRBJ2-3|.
TGCAGTGCTAGAGATATAGATACGCAGTATTTT
CSARDIDTQYF
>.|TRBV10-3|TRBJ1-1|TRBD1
TGTGCCATCAGTCCCGGGACAGGGGCGAGCACTGAAGCTTTCTTT
CAISPGTGASTEAFF
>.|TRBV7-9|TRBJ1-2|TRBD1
TGTGCCAGCAGGCCAGGGGGTGGTTTTAATGGCTACACCTTC
CASRPGGGFNGYTF
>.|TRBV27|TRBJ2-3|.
TGTGCCAGCAGTTTTCTAGCGACTAGCACAGATACGCAGTATTTT
CASSFLATSTDTQYF
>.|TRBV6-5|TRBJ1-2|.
TGTGCCAGTTTTAGGGGGGGGGAGGACTATGGCTACACCTTC
CASFRGGEDYGYTF
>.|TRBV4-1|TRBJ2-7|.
TGCGCCAGCAGCCAAAGGCAAGGGGTCCACGAGCAGTACTTC
CASSQRQGVHEQYF
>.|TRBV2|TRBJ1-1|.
TGTGCCAGCAGTGATGGCCGGGGGAACACTGAAGCTTTCTTT
CASSDGRGNTEAFF
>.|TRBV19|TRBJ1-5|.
TGTGCCAGTAGTACAAACAGGGAAGTACAGCCCCAGCATTTT
CASSTNREVQPQHF
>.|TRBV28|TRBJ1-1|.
TGTGCCAGCAGTACGCAGGGGTCTAGCACTGAAGCTTTCTTT
CASSTQGSSTEAFF
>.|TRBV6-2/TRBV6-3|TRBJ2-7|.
TGTGCCAGCAGTCCCGGGACACTGGAAGCCTACGAGCAGTACTTC
CASSPGTLEAYEQYF
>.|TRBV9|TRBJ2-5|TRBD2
TGTGCCAGCAGCGGCGGGGGGATTGGGGAGACCCAGTACTTC
CASSGGGIGETQYF
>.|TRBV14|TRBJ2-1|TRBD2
TGTGCCAGCAGCCCTCGTTTCCCAGGAGCGGGAGTTCTCAATGAGCAGTTCTTC
CASSPRFPGAGVLNEQFF
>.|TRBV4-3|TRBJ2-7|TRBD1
TGCGCCAGCAGCCTCGCCCGGACAGGACCCTACGAGCAGTACTTC
CASSLARTGPYEQYF
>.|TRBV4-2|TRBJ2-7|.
TGTGCCAGCAGCCAAGTTTCTAGCACCCCCTACGAGCAGTACTTC
CASSQVSSTPYEQYF
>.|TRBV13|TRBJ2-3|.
TGTGCCAGCAGCTCCCATCGGGAAACTAGCACAGATACGCAGTATTTT
CASSSHRETSTDTQYF
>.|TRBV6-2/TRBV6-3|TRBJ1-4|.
TGTGCCAGCAGTTACCTCGGGGAAAAACTGTTTTTT
CASSYLGEKLFF
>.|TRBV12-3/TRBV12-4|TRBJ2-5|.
TGTGCCAGCAGTTTAGGACAGCAAGAGACCCAGTACTTC
CASSLGQQETQYF
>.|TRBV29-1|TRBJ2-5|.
TGCAGCGTTCGGTTGGGACTCCTCCAAGAGACCCAGTACTTC
CSVRLGLLQETQYF
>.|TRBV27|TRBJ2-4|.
TGTGCCAGCAGTTGGAGTCCTAGCACAAACATTCAGTACTTC
CASSWSPSTNIQYF
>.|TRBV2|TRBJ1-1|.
TGTGCCAGCAGTGAAGCGTCCAGGGGGAACACTGAAGCTTTCTTT
CASSEASRGNTEAFF
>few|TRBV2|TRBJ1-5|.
TGTGCCAGCAGGGAACTCGACAATAGCAATCAGCCCCAGCATTTT
CASRELDNSNQPQHF
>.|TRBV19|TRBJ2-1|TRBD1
TGTGCCAGTAGTATTAGACAGGGCTCCTACAATGAGCAGTTCTTC
CASSIRQGSYNEQFF
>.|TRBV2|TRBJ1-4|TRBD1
TGTGCCAGCAGCGTCCGGGACAGAAGGGACGAAAAACTGTTTTTT
CASSVRDRRDEKLFF
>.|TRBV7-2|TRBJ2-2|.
TGTGCCAGCAGCTTAGTACTAGCTACCGGGGAGCTGTTTTTT
CASSLVLATGELFF
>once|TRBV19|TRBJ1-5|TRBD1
TGTGCCAGTAGTATCTCCGGGACAGGAGGCCTTACGCCCCAGCATTTT
CASSISGTGGLTPQHF
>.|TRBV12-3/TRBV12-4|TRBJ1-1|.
TGTGCCAGCAGTTTCCAGGTGAACACTGAAGCTTTCTTT
CASSFQVNTEAFF
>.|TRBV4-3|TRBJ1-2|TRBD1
TGCGCCAGCAGCCAAGATGGGACAGGGGACTATGGCTACACCTTC
CASSQDGTGDYGYTF
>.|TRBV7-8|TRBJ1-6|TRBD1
TGTGCCAGCAGCTTATACTCCCTCCGGGACAGTAATTCACCCCTCCACTTT
CASSLYSLRDSNSPLHF
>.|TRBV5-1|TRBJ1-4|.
TGCGCCAGCAGCTTGAACAGGGAAAATGAAAAACTGTTTTTT
CASSLNRENEKLFF
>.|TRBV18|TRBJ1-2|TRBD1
TGTGCCAGCTCATCGACAGGGGGAAGGTATGGCTACACCTTC
CASSSTGGRYGYTF
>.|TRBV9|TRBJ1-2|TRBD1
TGTGCCAGCAGCGCCCCGACAGGGAGCGAGGATGGCTACACCTTC
CASSAPTGSEDGYTF
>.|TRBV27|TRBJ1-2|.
TGTGCCAGCAGTACGACAGGAAATGGCTACACCTTC
CASSTTGNGYTF
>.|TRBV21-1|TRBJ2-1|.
TGTGCCAGCAGCGAATCAGGTGGGTTAGTTGGTGAGCAGTTCTTC
CASSESGGLVGEQFF
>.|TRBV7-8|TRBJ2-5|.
TGTGCCAGCAGCTTAGGGGCCTGGGCCGGAGAGACCCAGTACTTC
CASSLGAWAGETQYF
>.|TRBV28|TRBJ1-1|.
TGTGCCAGCACCGCACAGATGACGGCTTTCTTT
CASTAQMTAFF
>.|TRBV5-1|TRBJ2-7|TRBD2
TGCGCCAGCAGTCTACTAGCGGGGAGCCCCTACGAGCAGTACTTC
CASSLLAGSPYEQYF
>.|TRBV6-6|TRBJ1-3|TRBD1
TGTGCCAGCAGTTCCGGGACAGAAGGAAACACCATATATTTT
CASSSGTEGNTIYF
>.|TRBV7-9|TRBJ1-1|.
TGTGCCAGCAGCTTAGGGGGCATCGGCACTGAAGCTTTCTTT
CASSLGGIGTEAFF
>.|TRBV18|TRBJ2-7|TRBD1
TGTGCCAGCTCACCAGGAACAGGGGGCCCCTTCGAGCAGTACTTC
CASSPGTGGPFEQYF
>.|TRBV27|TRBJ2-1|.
TGTGCCAGCACCATAAGCGGCACTACCTACAATGAGCAGTTCTTC
CASTISGTTYNEQFF